These 19 T cell receptor beta chains share one sample of origin, sequenced in a study of Graves' ophthalmopathy and Graves' hyperthyroidism. RNA transcripts were the source from which TCR beta CDR3 regions were amplified. Following a first-round RT-PCR that used HTBI primers, a second-round multiplex PCR was carried out. TCRdb passed the multiplex PCR reads through MiXCR, listing each CDR3 protein once. Of approximately 210,000 distinct CDR3 sequences in the sample, under 30% were seen once. Specimen: peripheral blood. The receptors were sampled from a man aged 45-65 years with Graves' ophthalmopathy.

This clonotype was counted many times. CDR3 nucleotide sequence: TGTGCCATCAGTGAAGGGAACACCGGGGAGCTGTTTTTT. Its protein product is CAISEGNTGELFF. V gene TRBV10-3 combines with J gene TRBJ2-2; D not certain. Trimming took 3 bases from V and 1 from J, leaving 3 bases between them. From germline, CDR1 is ENHRY and CDR2 SYGVKD. The CDR3 is 13 residues long.

Ten or more counts support this clonotype. The CDR3 bases are TGTGCCAGCAGTCATCTAGCGGGTAACGAGCAGTACTTC. Its protein is CASSHLAGNEQYF. The genes are TRBV6-5 and TRBJ2-7, with 8 nucleotides matching TRBD2. This CDR3 comprises 13 residues. V shed 5 bases, J shed 5 bases, and the junction held 5 bases outside the gene matches. Germline CDR1 reads MNHEY; CDR2 reads SVGAGI.

This clonotype was found many times. The rearrangement links TRBV6-1 to TRBJ2-7; a possible D gene is TRBD2 (7 bases). Germline loops: CDR1 MNHNS, CDR2 SASEGT. This CDR3 is built from 13 residues. V was pared by 4 bases and J by 4 bases, with 11 bases between. This CDR3 is CASSGGGGYEQYF. The CDR3 DNA sequence: TGTGCCAGCAGTGGAGGGGGAGGGTACGAGCAGTACTTC.

This clonotype has at least ten counts. The CDR3 is CASSLGPGTEAFF. The CDR3 nucleotides are TGTGCCAGCAGTTTAGGTCCGGGGACTGAAGCTTTCTTT. The chain carries TRBV27 and TRBJ1-1; unclear D gene. The CDR3 totals 13 residues. Germline V gives CDR1 MNHEY, CDR2 SMNVEV (reference sequence). V lost 2 bases to trimming and J lost 5 bases, with 9 bases between them.

The rearrangement uses TRBV29-1 and TRBJ2-5; D possibly corresponds to TRBD2 (6 bases). Trimming removed 3 bases at V and 1 base at J, with 18 bases between. Germline values: CDR1 SQVTM, CDR2 ANQGSEA. This CDR3 spans 16 amino acids. CDR3: CSVDGARLDIQETQYF. CDR3 sequence (DNA): TGCAGCGTTGACGGGGCCCGACTAGACATCCAAGAGACCCAGTACTTC.

This clonotype was seen ten or more times. The chain joins TRBV18 to TRBJ2-7; TRBD1 might be the D (6 bases). The CDR3 runs 13 residues. V lost 6 bases to trimming and J lost 7 bases, with 16 bases between them. Germline V lookup: CDR1 KGHSH, CDR2 LQKENI. The CDR3 spells CASSTEVRGEQYF. CDR3 nucleotides: TGTGCCAGCTCCACAGAGGTCAGGGGAGAGCAGTACTTC. The full variable domain, with the rest looked up from reference TRBV18 and TRBJ2-7, is NAGVMQNPRHLVRRRGQEARLRCSPMKGHSHVYWYRQLPEEGLKFMVYLQKENIIDESGMPKERFSAEFPKEGPSILRIQQVVRGDSAAYFCASSTEVRGEQYFGPGTRLTVT.

The chain uses TRBV6-1 and TRBJ2-5; 12 positions agree with TRBD2. V trimming: 2 bases; J trimming: 4 bases; junction bases outside the gene matches: 2. This CDR3 region has 15 residues. In germline, CDR1 is MNHNS, CDR2 SASEGT. The CDR3 DNA sequence: TGTGCCAGCAGTGAACTAGCGGGAGGGCCAGAGACCCAGTACTTC. Translated, it gives CASSELAGGPETQYF.

This clonotype was observed many times. The J gene is TRBJ2-1, the V gene TRBV12-3 or TRBV12-4; 14 nucleotides align to TRBD2. V trimming: 6 bases; J trimming: 3 bases; junction bases outside the gene matches: 7. This CDR3 region has 17 residues. As DNA, the CDR3 is TGTGCCAGCAGACCCGGGACTAGCGGGAGTGGCTACAATGAGCAGTTCTTC. This encodes CASRPGTSGSGYNEQFF.

This clonotype was found many times. CDR3 DNA sequence: TGTGCCAGCAGCTTACTGGGGGGTGGGACCCAGTACTTC. Encoded protein: CASSLLGGGTQYF. J is TRBJ2-5 and V is TRBV11-3, with a possible D match to TRBD2 (6 bases). The CDR3 consists of 13 residues. Deletions cut 2 bases from V and 7 bases from J, with 11 bases between. Germline lookup yields CDR1 SGHNT and CDR2 YENEEA.

The V call is TRBV12-3 or TRBV12-4, the J call TRBJ2-7; D call uncertain. Trimming removed 7 bases at V and 0 bases at J, with 10 bases between. The length of the CDR3 is 13 residues. The CDR3 nucleotides read TGTGCCAGCAAATCCAGGAGCTCCTACGAGCAGTACTTC. Translation: CASKSRSSYEQYF.

This clonotype was recorded at least ten times. The chain links TRBV10-3 to TRBJ2-5; 9 bases are shared with TRBD2. J gave up 4 bases and V 0 bases, and 0 bases lay outside the gene matches. The germline gives CDR1 ENHRY, CDR2 SYGVKD. The CDR3 has 14 amino acids. This CDR3 is CAISESSGRETQYF. The CDR3 region has the DNA TGTGCCATCAGTGAGTCTAGCGGGAGAGAGACCCAGTACTTC.

This clonotype was found many times. The V gene is TRBV19, the J gene TRBJ1-2, with D possibly TRBD1 on 5 matching bases. Trimming shortened V by 3 bases and J by 4 bases, and 12 bases separated the two germline ends. Germline V gene data show CDR1 as LNHDA and CDR2 as SQIVND (reference sequence). The CDR3 runs 14 residues. CDR3 region: CASSIRDRSYGYTF. The CDR3, as DNA: TGTGCCAGTAGTATCCGAGACAGAAGCTATGGCTACACCTTC.

This clonotype has a count of ten or more. As the CDR3 is not closed by the conserved phenylalanine or tryptophan, this likely results from a read error. The chain employs TRBV27 and TRBJ2-7; possibly TRBD1 or TRBD2 for D (5 bases each). CDR1 is MNHEY, CDR2 SMNVEV, per germline (reference sequence). V lost 8 bases and J lost 3, with 17 bases in between. This CDR3 region has 14 residues. CDR3 nucleotides: TGTGCCAGCGGGACCGTTGGCTATCACTACGAGCAGTACTCC. Protein product: CASGTVGYHYEQYS.

This clonotype was seen many times. V usage is TRBV7-8 and J usage is TRBJ1-3; 9 bases fit TRBD1. CDR3 size: 16 residues. CDR1 is SGHVS and CDR2 is FQNEAQ in the germline V gene. V was clipped by 0 bases and J by 4 bases; unmatched bases: 4. CDR3 DNA sequence: TGTGCCAGCAGCTTAGCCGGACAGGGGTTAGGAAACACCATATATTTT. Its protein is CASSLAGQGLGNTIYF.

The chain couples TRBV7-8 to TRBJ2-7; D perhaps matches TRBD1 (7 bases). Germline V CDR1 and CDR2: SGHVS, FQNEAQ. This CDR3 region has 12 residues. Deletions cut 7 bases from V and 7 bases from J, with 14 bases between. Here the CDR3 DNA reads TGTGCCAGCATGGAGGGGGCGAGGGAGCAGTACTTC. The encoded protein is CASMEGAREQYF. The full variable domain, completed using reference TRBV7-8 and TRBJ2-7, is GAGVSQSPRYKVAKRGQDVALRCDPISGHVSLFWYQQALGQGPEFLTYFQNEAQLDKSGLPSDRFFAERPEGSVSTLKIQRTQQEDSAVYLCASMEGAREQYFGPGTRLTVT.

There are many counts of this clonotype. The chain has TRBV12-3 or TRBV12-4 and TRBJ1-2, with a possible D match to TRBD1 (6 bases). The CDR3 totals 12 residues. V was shortened by 7 bases and J by 8 bases, with 14 bases between the two germline ends. CDR3 residues: CASTSPGEGYTF. CDR3 DNA: TGTGCCAGCACTTCTCCAGGGGAAGGCTACACCTTC.

This clonotype was counted at least ten times. V usage is TRBV5-1 and J usage is TRBJ2-2; no clear D. CDR1 is SGHRS, CDR2 YFSETQ, per germline. V lost 4 bases to trimming and J lost 4 bases, with 8 bases between them. This CDR3 region has 13 residues. The CDR3 sequence is CASSLQVTGELFF. CDR3 coding DNA: TGCGCCAGCAGCCTACAAGTCACCGGGGAGCTGTTTTTT.

This clonotype appeared many times. The chain carries TRBV12-3 or TRBV12-4 and TRBJ2-7; D remains unclear. Deletions cut 7 bases from V and 4 bases from J, with 11 bases between. CDR3 length: 12 residues. This chain's CDR3 is CASTLLGYEQYF. The CDR3 region has the DNA TGTGCCAGCACCTTATTGGGATACGAGCAGTACTTC.

The genes are TRBV6-1 and TRBJ2-7; the match to TRBD2 covers 12 bases. The CDR3 runs to 14 residues. The germline V gene has CDR1 MNHNS and CDR2 SASEGT. Trimming at V came to 7 bases and at J to 4 bases, leaving 5 bases not matched to a gene. The CDR3 coding sequence is TGTGCCAGCACGACTAGCGGGAGCTTTTACGAGCAGTACTTC. It encodes CASTTSGSFYEQYF.